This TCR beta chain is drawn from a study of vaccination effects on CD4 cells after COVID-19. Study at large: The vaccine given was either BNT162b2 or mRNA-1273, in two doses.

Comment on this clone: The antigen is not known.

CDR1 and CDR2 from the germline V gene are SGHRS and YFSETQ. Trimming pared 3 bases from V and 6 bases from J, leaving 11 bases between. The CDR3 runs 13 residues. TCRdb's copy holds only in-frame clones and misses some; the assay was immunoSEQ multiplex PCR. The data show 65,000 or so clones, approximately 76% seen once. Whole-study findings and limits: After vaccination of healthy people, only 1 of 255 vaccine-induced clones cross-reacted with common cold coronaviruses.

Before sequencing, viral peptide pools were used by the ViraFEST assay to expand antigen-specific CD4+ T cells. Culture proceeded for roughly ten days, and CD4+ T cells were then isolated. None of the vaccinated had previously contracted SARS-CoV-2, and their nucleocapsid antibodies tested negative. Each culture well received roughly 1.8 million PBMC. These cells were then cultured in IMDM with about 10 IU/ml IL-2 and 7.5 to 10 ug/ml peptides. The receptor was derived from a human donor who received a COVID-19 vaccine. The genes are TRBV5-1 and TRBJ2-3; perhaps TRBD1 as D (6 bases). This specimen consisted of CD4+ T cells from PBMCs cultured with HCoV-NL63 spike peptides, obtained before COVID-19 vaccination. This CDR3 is CASSSQGLDTQYF. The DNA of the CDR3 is TGCGCCAGCAGCTCGCAGGGGTTGGATACGCAGTATTTT.